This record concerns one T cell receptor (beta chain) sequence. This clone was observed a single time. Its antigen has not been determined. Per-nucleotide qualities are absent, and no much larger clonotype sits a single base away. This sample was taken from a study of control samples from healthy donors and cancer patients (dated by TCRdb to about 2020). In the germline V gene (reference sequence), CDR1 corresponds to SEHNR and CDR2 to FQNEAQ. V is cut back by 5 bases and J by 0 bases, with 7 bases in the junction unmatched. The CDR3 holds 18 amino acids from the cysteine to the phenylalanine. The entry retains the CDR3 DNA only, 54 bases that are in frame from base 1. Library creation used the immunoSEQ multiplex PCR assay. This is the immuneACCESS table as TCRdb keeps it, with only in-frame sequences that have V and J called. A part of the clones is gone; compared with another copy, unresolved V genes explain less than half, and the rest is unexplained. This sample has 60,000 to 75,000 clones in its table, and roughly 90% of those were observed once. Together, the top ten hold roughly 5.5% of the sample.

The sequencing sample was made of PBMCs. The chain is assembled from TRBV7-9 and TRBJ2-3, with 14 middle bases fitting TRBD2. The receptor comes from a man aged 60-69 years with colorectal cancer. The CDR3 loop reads CASSRPGLAGVSTDTQYF. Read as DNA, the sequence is TGTGCCAGCAGCCGCCCGGGACTAGCGGGGGTCAGCACAGATACGCAGTATTTT.